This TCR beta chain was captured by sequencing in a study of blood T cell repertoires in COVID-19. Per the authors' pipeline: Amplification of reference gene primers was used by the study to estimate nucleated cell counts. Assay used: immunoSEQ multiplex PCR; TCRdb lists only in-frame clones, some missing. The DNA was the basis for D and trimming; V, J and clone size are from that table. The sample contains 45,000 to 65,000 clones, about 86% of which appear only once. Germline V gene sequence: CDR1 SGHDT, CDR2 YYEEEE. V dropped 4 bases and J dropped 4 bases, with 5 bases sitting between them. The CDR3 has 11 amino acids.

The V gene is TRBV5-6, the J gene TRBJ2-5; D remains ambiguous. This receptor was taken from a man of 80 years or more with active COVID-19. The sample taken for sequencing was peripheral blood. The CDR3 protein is CASSRRETQYF. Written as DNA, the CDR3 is TGTGCCAGCAGCCGTAGAGAGACCCAGTACTTC.